The rows below give T cell receptor beta chains drawn from one sample of a study of T-cell memory formation after mild COVID-19. TCRdb fed the 5' RACE reads into MiXCR, producing one record per CDR3 protein. The data hold 300,000 to 350,000 distinct CDR3 sequences, with approximately 13% observed a single time. The specimen sequenced was PBMCs or a T cell subset sorted from them (not recorded which). Receptors were obtained from a man in his late teens or twenties who had mild COVID-19 (a few samples of this study predate the infection). Cell type and time point are not known. Both conserved end residues are part of each CDR3. Each record gives: CDR3 protein, CDR3 length, J gene, V gene.

CASSSSGTVLLPQHF,15,TRBJ1-5,TRBV27
CASSKTGDANEQFF,14,TRBJ2-1,TRBV5-1
CASSQGHLNTEAFF,14,TRBJ1-1,TRBV3-1
CASSQRDGNEKLFF,14,TRBJ1-4,TRBV4-2
CASSDGNYGYTF,12,TRBJ1-2,TRBV12-3/TRBV12-4
CSARARSSYEQYF,13,TRBJ2-7,TRBV20-1
CASSRQQSSNYGYTF,15,TRBJ1-2,TRBV6-5
CASSELGFASNEQFF,15,TRBJ2-1,TRBV6-1
CASSQSPGTDTQYF,14,TRBJ2-3,TRBV7-3
CAISALEEGNTIYF,14,TRBJ1-3,TRBV10-3
CASRKGGDGEAFF,13,TRBJ1-1,TRBV7-8
CASSHRQGRRYEQYF,15,TRBJ2-7,TRBV3-1
CGAAVGGQPQHF,12,TRBJ1-5,TRBV6-6
CASCRTAQETQYF,13,TRBJ2-5,TRBV7-3
CASSPKLGWNTEAFF,15,TRBJ1-1,TRBV7-2
CARETSGGSTDTQYF,15,TRBJ2-3,TRBV6-1
CASSHIAAGGKAGELFF,17,TRBJ2-2,TRBV6-2/TRBV6-3
CASSPLAGETGELFF,15,TRBJ2-2,TRBV18
CASSSGVFYEQYF,13,TRBJ2-7,TRBV5-6
CASSFGRNYGYTF,13,TRBJ1-2,TRBV7-2
CASSLSSLASGLSTDTQYF,19,TRBJ2-3,TRBV27
CASSYFGTGIPPLHF,15,TRBJ1-6,TRBV6-6
CASSPDSMNTEAFF,14,TRBJ1-1,TRBV5-1
CASSLAGKSEPLHF,14,TRBJ1-6,TRBV7-9
CASSLRGLGKLFF,13,TRBJ2-2,TRBV13
CASSLDRVRGYTF,13,TRBJ1-2,TRBV5-5
CASARREAGELFF,13,TRBJ2-2,TRBV12-3/TRBV12-4